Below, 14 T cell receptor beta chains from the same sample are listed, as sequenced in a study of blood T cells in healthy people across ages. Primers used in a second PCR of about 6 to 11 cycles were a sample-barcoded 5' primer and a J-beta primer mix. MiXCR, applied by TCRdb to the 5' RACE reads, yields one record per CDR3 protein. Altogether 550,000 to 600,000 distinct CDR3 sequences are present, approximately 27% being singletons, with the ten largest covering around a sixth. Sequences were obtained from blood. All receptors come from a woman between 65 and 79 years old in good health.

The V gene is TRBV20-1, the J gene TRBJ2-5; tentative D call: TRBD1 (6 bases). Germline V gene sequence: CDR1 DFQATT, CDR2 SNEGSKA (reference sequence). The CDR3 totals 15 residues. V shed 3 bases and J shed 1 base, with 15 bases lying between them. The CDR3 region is CSARSLQGSQETQYF. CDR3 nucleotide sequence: TGCAGTGCTAGGTCATTACAGGGTTCCCAAGAGACCCAGTACTTC.

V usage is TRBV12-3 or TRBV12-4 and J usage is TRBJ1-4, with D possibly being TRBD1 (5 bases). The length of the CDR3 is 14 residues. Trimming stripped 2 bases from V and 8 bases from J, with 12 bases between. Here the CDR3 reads CASSLSTGGEKLFF. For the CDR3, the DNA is TGTGCCAGCAGTTTAAGCACAGGAGGCGAAAAACTGTTTTTT.

The CDR3 loop is CASTNPTGTSPSTDTQYF. In DNA, the CDR3 is TGTGCCAGCACCAACCCGACGGGGACTAGCCCAAGCACAGATACGCAGTATTTT. V usage is TRBV4-2 and J usage is TRBJ2-3; the match to TRBD2 covers 9 bases. Trimming removed 7 bases from V and 0 bases from J; junction bases left unmatched: 14. Germline CDR1 is LGHNA and CDR2 is YNFKEQ. The CDR3 is made up of 18 amino acids.

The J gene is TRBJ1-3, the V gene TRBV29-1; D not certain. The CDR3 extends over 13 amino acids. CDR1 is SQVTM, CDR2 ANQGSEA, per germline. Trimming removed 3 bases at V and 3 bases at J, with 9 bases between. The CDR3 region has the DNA TGCAGCGTTGACGGGGTTGGTGGAAACACCATATATTTT. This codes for CSVDGVGGNTIYF.

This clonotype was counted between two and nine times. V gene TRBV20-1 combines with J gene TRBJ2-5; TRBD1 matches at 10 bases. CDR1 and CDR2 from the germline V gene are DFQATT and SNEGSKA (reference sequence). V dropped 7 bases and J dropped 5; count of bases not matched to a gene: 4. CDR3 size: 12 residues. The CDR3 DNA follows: TGCAGTGTCCCGGGACAGGGGGAGACCCAGTACTTC. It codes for CSVPGQGETQYF.

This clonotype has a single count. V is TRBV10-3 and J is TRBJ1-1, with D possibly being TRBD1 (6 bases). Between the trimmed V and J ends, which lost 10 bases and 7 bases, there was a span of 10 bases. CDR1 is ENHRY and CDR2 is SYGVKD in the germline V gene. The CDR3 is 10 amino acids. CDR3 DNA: TGTGCCACTGGACAGAGTGAAGCTTTCTTT. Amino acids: CATGQSEAFF.

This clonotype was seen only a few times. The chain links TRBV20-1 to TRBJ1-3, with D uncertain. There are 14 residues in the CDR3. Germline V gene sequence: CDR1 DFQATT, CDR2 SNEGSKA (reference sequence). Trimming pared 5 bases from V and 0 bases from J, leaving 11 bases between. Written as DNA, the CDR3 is TGCAGTGCTTCGCGGCGGAGCTCTGGAAACACCATATATTTT. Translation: CSASRRSSGNTIYF.

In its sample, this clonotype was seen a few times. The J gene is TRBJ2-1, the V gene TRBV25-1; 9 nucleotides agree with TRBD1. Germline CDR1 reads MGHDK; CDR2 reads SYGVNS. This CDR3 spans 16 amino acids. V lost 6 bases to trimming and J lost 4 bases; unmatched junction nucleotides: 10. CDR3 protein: CASSTTRDRVYNEQFF. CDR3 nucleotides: TGTGCCAGCAGCACCACTCGGGACAGGGTGTACAATGAGCAGTTCTTC.

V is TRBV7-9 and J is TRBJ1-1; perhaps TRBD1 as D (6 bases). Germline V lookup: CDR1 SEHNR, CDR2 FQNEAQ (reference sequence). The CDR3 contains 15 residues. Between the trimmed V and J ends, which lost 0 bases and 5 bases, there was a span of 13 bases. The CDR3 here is CASSLATTGRTEAFF. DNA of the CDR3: TGTGCCAGCAGCTTAGCTACTACAGGGCGTACTGAAGCTTTCTTT.

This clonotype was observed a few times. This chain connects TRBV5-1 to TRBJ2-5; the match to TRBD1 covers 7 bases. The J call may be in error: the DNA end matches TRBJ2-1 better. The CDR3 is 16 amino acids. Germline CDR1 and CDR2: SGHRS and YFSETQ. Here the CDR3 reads CASSLAGTEGINEQFF. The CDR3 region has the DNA TGCGCCAGCAGCCTCGCCGGGACAGAGGGAATTAATGAGCAGTTCTTC.

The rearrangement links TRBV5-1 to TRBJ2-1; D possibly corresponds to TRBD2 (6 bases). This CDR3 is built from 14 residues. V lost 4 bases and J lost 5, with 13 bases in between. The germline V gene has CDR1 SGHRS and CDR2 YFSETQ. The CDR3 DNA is TGCGCCAGCAGCGCGGGGTCGGAGGACAATGAGCAGTTCTTC. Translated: CASSAGSEDNEQFF. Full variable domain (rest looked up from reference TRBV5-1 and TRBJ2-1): KAGVTQTPRYLIKTRGQQVTLSCSPISGHRSVSWYQQTPGQGLQFLFEYFSETQRNKGNFPGRFSGRQFSNSRSEMNVSTLELGDSALYLCASSAGSEDNEQFFGPGTRLTVL.

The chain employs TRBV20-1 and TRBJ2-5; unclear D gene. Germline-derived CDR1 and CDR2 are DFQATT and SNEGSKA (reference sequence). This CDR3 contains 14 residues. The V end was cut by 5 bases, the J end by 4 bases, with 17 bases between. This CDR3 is CSAPGSGSIETQYF. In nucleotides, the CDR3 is TGCAGTGCTCCGGGCTCCGGGTCCATAGAGACCCAGTACTTC.

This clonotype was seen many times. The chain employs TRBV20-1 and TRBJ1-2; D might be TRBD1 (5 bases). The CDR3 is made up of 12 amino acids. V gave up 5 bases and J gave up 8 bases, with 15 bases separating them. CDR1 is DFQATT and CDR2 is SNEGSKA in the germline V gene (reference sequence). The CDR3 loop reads CSALRREVGYTF. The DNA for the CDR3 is TGCAGTGCTCTCCGCAGGGAAGTCGGCTACACCTTC.

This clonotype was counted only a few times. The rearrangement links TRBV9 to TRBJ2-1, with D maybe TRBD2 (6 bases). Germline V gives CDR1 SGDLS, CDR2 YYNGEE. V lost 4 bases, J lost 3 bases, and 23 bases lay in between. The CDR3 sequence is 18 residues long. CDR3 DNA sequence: TGTGCCAGCAGCTCCAGAGGAGGGTTACGGGGAAGCTACAATGAGCAGTTCTTC. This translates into CASSSRGGLRGSYNEQFF.